Each of the 32 T cell receptor beta chains below was sequenced from the same sample in a study of T cells in Graves' hyperthyroidism and ophthalmopathy. Amplification of TCR beta CDR3 regions used RNA as the template. Initially, a first-round RT-PCR of the TCR CDR3 employed the HTBI primer set. Using its own MiXCR run on the multiplex PCR reads, TCRdb lists one record per CDR3 protein. The table shows approximately 480,000 distinct CDR3 sequences, with around 20% occurring only once. Sequenced input: blood. Receptors originate from a man between 18 and 29 years old with Graves' hyperthyroidism.

This clonotype was recorded many times. The chain couples TRBV6-2 or TRBV6-3 to TRBJ2-6; no clear D gene. V was shortened by 2 bases and J by 0 bases, with 2 bases between the two germline ends. The germline CDR1 and CDR2 sequences are MNHEY and SVGEGT. CDR3 size: 14 residues. In DNA, the CDR3 is TGTGCCAGCAGTTACAACTCTGGGGCCAACGTCCTGACTTTC. Translated, it gives CASSYNSGANVLTF.

V usage is TRBV15 and J usage is TRBJ1-2, with D unresolved. V lost 0 bases, J lost 7 bases, and 12 bases lay in between. Germline V gene lookup returns CDR1 LNHNV and CDR2 YYDKDF (reference sequence). This CDR3 has 14 amino acids. Written as DNA, the CDR3 is TGTGCCACCAGCAGAGATAGTGGGCTCGGTGGCTACACCTTC. It is translated as CATSRDSGLGGYTF.

In its sample, this clonotype was seen many times. The chain recombines TRBV20-1 with TRBJ1-5; D gene uncertain. The CDR3 length is 14 residues. Germline values: CDR1 DFQATT, CDR2 SNEGSKA (reference sequence). V shed 7 bases and J shed 6 bases, with 19 bases lying between them. CDR3 sequence (DNA): TGCAGTGTCCTGGCCGTCGGGGAGGCTCAGCCCCAGCATTTT. Its translation: CSVLAVGEAQPQHF.

This clonotype has just a few counts. V and J are TRBV11-2 and TRBJ2-6; possible D gene TRBD1, 6 bases. The germline V and J ends were trimmed by 5 bases and 2 bases, with 16 bases remaining between them. From germline, CDR1 is SGHAT and CDR2 FQNNGV. This CDR3 contains 17 residues. The CDR3 here is CASSRGYRATGANVLTF. The CDR3, as DNA: TGTGCCAGCAGCCGAGGATACAGGGCTACTGGGGCCAACGTCCTGACTTTC.

This clonotype showed up many times. The chain uses TRBV6-1 and TRBJ1-2; 7 bases are a match to TRBD1. This CDR3 spans 12 amino acids. Germline V gene data show CDR1 as MNHNS and CDR2 as SASEGT. The junction had 3 bases not matched to a gene; V was cut back by 7 bases and J by 4 bases. CDR3 residues: CASTGQVYGYTF. The CDR3 region has the DNA TGTGCCAGCACCGGACAGGTCTATGGCTACACCTTC.

This clonotype appeared a few times. The rearrangement uses TRBV12-3 or TRBV12-4 and TRBJ2-7; 9 bases line up with TRBD1. V lost 8 bases, J lost 4 bases, and 9 bases stayed unmatched. The CDR3 consists of 14 residues. The CDR3 region has the DNA TGTGCCAGCCAACCCGGGACAGGGCATTACGAGCAGTACTTC. Amino acids: CASQPGTGHYEQYF.

The chain employs TRBV12-3 or TRBV12-4 and TRBJ1-3, with a tentative D call TRBD1 (5 bases). The CDR3 length is 15 residues. Trimming cost V 6 bases and J 2 bases, with 14 bases left between them. The CDR3 sequence is CASRTPGGPGNTIYF. CDR3 coding DNA: TGTGCCAGCAGGACGCCGGGGGGTCCTGGAAACACCATATATTTT.

This clonotype was detected ten times or more. The CDR3 nucleotides are TGTGCCAGCAGCTTCCCCACCGGGACAGGGTATAAGGCTTTCTTT. Protein: CASSFPTGTGYKAFF. The rearrangement uses TRBV6-2 or TRBV6-3 and TRBJ1-1; 9 positions match TRBD1. The CDR3 has 15 amino acids. V lost 6 bases, J lost 11 bases, and 16 bases stayed unmatched. From germline, CDR1 is MNHEY and CDR2 SVGEGT.

J is TRBJ1-6 and V is TRBV20-1, with D unresolved. Germline CDR1 reads DFQATT; CDR2 reads SNEGSKA (reference sequence). V lost 0 bases to trimming and J lost 7 bases, with 10 bases between them. The CDR3 has 14 amino acids. The CDR3 reads CSARDTSRNSPLHF. In nucleotides, the CDR3 is TGCAGTGCTAGAGACACTTCGAGAAATTCACCCCTCCACTTT.

This clonotype was detected only a few times. The rearrangement links TRBV12-3 or TRBV12-4 to TRBJ2-5; TRBD1 is a possible D gene (6 bases). The V and J ends lost 5 bases and 2 bases respectively, with 12 bases between them. CDR3 size: 14 residues. CDR3 residues: CASSTPGVQETQYF. The CDR3 nucleotides are TGTGCCAGCAGTACCCCAGGGGTTCAAGAGACCCAGTACTTC.

The sample holds many counts of this clonotype. This chain uses TRBV12-3 or TRBV12-4 with TRBJ1-2, with TRBD1 as a possible D gene (6 bases). CDR3 length: 13 residues. V was pared by 7 bases and J by 4 bases, with 13 bases between. CDR3 in DNA: TGTGCCAGCAACGAAGGGGGTATCTATGGCTACACCTTC. This encodes CASNEGGIYGYTF.

Remarks on this clonotype: A much larger clone differs by one base, so this may be a read error. The V call is TRBV7-8, the J call TRBJ1-3; D gene unclear. CDR3 length equals 15 residues. Trimming took off 7 bases at V and 0 bases at J, with 13 bases between the two ends. CDR1 SGHVS and CDR2 FQNEAQ come from the germline V gene. The CDR3 region is CASIHAGNSGNTIYF. The DNA of the CDR3 is TGTGCCAGCATCCATGCAGGAAACTCTGGAAACACCATATATTTT. Full variable domain (rest looked up from reference TRBV7-8 and TRBJ1-3): GAGVSQSPRYKVAKRGQDVALRCDPISGHVSLFWYQQALGQGPEFLTYFQNEAQLDKSGLPSDRFFAERPEGSVSTLKIQRTQQEDSAVYLCASIHAGNSGNTIYFGEGSWLTVV.

This clonotype came up a few times. J is TRBJ2-4 and V is TRBV3-1; D is possibly TRBD1 (6 bases). CDR1 is LGHDT, CDR2 YNNKEL, per germline (reference sequence). This CDR3 is built from 14 residues. V was cut by 0 bases and J by 7 bases, with 10 bases left in between. The CDR3 nucleotides read TGTGCCAGCAGCCAAGAAGGGGGTGAGAACATTCAGTACTTC. Translation: CASSQEGGENIQYF.

This clonotype showed up many times. The rearrangement joins TRBV12-3 or TRBV12-4 to TRBJ2-2, with D uncertain. This CDR3 region has 16 residues. V was trimmed by 2 bases and J by 0 bases, leaving 10 bases between them. The CDR3 nucleotides are TGTGCCAGCAGTTTAAACAGAGTCGCGAACACCGGGGAGCTGTTTTTT. It specifies CASSLNRVANTGELFF.

This chain connects TRBV3-1 to TRBJ1-1; maybe TRBD1 (5 bases). The germline V gene has CDR1 LGHDT and CDR2 YNNKEL (reference sequence). The CDR3 is 16 amino acids. Trimming left V 0 bases short and J 7 bases short, with 18 bases between. The CDR3 DNA reads TGTGCCAGCAGCCAAGATCAAACCCTTGAACAGGATGAAGCTTTCTTT. Translation gives CASSQDQTLEQDEAFF.

The chain joins TRBV2 to TRBJ2-7; a weak D match, TRBD2 (6 bases). The CDR3 runs 18 residues. Germline V gene data show CDR1 as SNHLY and CDR2 as FYNNEI. V was clipped by 6 bases and J by 6 bases, with 30 bases between them. The CDR3 bases are TGTGCCAGCAGCAACGCTACTTTTTCTATCTCGGGGGAACCCGAGCAGTACTTC. It is translated as CASSNATFSISGEPEQYF.

This clonotype was detected ten times or more. The rearrangement joins TRBV12-3 or TRBV12-4 to TRBJ2-5; either TRBD1 or TRBD2 may supply D (5 bases each). This CDR3 is 11 amino acids long. Trimming took 6 bases from V and 5 from J, leaving 7 bases between them. Here the CDR3 DNA reads TGTGCCAGCAGCAGGGAGGAGACCCAGTACTTC. Its translation is CASSREETQYF.

This clonotype was seen more than once but under ten times. V gene TRBV5-1 combines with J gene TRBJ1-1, with D possibly TRBD1 on 6 matching bases. The V and J ends lost 0 bases and 3 bases respectively, with 12 bases between them. This CDR3 spans 15 amino acids. CDR1 is SGHRS, CDR2 YFSETQ, per germline. The CDR3 region has the DNA TGCGCCAGCAGCTTGGGGCTGGGGGCGTACACTGAAGCTTTCTTT. Translation gives CASSLGLGAYTEAFF.

This clonotype was recorded a few times. The genes are TRBV7-2 and TRBJ1-5; possibly TRBD1 for D (5 bases). V lost 1 base and J 4 bases, leaving 11 bases between the germline ends. This CDR3 comprises 15 residues. Germline loops: CDR1 SGHTA, CDR2 FQGNSA. DNA for the CDR3: TGTGCCAGCAGCTTAGGTCGCAGGGTAAATCAGCCCCAGCATTTT. This encodes CASSLGRRVNQPQHF.

The V and J genes are TRBV12-3 or TRBV12-4 and TRBJ1-1; D unresolved. V lost 7 bases and J lost 3, with 12 bases in between. The CDR3 consists of 13 residues. The CDR3 spells CASKSVQDTEAFF. In nucleotides, the CDR3 is TGTGCCAGCAAATCAGTCCAGGACACTGAAGCTTTCTTT.

V gene TRBV6-1 combines with J gene TRBJ2-7; 10 bases line up with TRBD2. The trim removed 1 base at V and 1 base at J, leaving 1 base unmatched. The CDR3 sequence is 15 residues long. Germline CDR1 MNHNS, CDR2 SASEGT. Written as DNA, the CDR3 is TGTGCCAGCAGTGAAGGACTAGCGGGTTCCTACGAGCAGTACTTC. Translation: CASSEGLAGSYEQYF.

This clonotype was detected ten times or more. The J gene is TRBJ1-1, the V gene TRBV10-3; the D is unclear. The germline V gene has CDR1 ENHRY and CDR2 SYGVKD. Trimming shortened V by 3 bases and J by 2 bases, and 7 bases separated the two germline ends. This CDR3 spans 13 amino acids. The CDR3 DNA is TGTGCCATCAGTGAAAGCACTAACACTGAAGCTTTCTTT. Protein product: CAISESTNTEAFF.

Ten or more counts support this clonotype. The chain carries TRBV28 and TRBJ2-7; 7 nucleotides align to TRBD1. V gave up 5 bases and J gave up 4 bases; unmatched junction bases: 11. The V gene's germline CDR1 is MDHEN and CDR2 SYDVKM. The CDR3 is 15 amino acids. The chain's CDR3 is CASSKGTVRGYEQYF. CDR3 bases: TGTGCCAGCAGTAAAGGGACAGTCAGGGGTTACGAGCAGTACTTC.

This chain joins TRBV7-8 and TRBJ2-6; D is uncertain. Germline values: CDR1 SGHVS, CDR2 FQNEAQ. Trimming pared 0 bases from V and 0 bases from J, leaving 9 bases between. This CDR3 is 17 amino acids long. The CDR3, as DNA: TGTGCCAGCAGCTTAGCGCGTATCTTCTCTGGGGCCAACGTCCTGACTTTC. It encodes CASSLARIFSGANVLTF.

On this clonotype: The CDR3 end shows no conserved phenylalanine or tryptophan, and so a read error is likely. The rearrangement uses TRBV6-1 and TRBJ1-2; TRBD1 might be the D (6 bases). The CDR3 length is 11 residues. From germline, CDR1 is MNHNS and CDR2 SASEGT. DNA of the CDR3: TGTGCTAGTACTCGGGGGGCGGGCTACACCTAC. Translating it yields CASTRGAGYTY.

This clonotype has ten or more counts. V and J are TRBV25-1 and TRBJ1-1; tentative D call: TRBD1 (5 bases). Trimming left V 6 bases short and J 5 bases short, with 13 bases between. The CDR3 extends over 13 amino acids. CDR1 is MGHDK, CDR2 SYGVNS, per germline. As DNA, the CDR3 is TGTGCCAGCAGCGTTCCCGGGGGAACTGAAGCTTTCTTT. Residues: CASSVPGGTEAFF. Full variable domain (remainder filled in from reference TRBV25-1 and TRBJ1-1): EADIYQTPRYLVIGTGKKITLECSQTMGHDKMYWYQQDPGMELHLIHYSYGVNSTEKGDLSSESTVSRIRTEHFPLTLESARPSHTSQYLCASSVPGGTEAFFGQGTRLTVV.

This clonotype was found many times. The chain has TRBV11-2 and TRBJ2-7; D not certain. V was cut by 6 bases and J by 2 bases, with 8 bases left in between. CDR1 and CDR2 from the germline V gene are SGHAT and FQNNGV. This CDR3 region has 12 residues. CDR3 nucleotides: TGTGCCAGCAGTTTGGTAACCTACGAGCAGTACTTC. This translates into CASSLVTYEQYF. Full variable domain (outside the CDR3, taken from reference TRBV11-2 and TRBJ2-7): EAGVAQSPRYKIIEKRQSVAFWCNPISGHATLYWYQQILGQGPKLLIQFQNNGVVDDSQLPKDRFSAERLKGVDSTLKIQPAKLEDSAVYLCASSLVTYEQYFGPGTRLTVT.

Comments on this clonotype: At one end, the junction sequence differs from germline, possibly due to a read error. The chain carries TRBV5-1 and TRBJ1-1; 8 bases fit TRBD1. This CDR3 comprises 14 residues. The germline CDR1 and CDR2 sequences are SGHRS and YFSETQ. The CDR3 here is CASSPGGRGTEGFF. The CDR3 DNA follows: TGCGCCAGCAGCCCAGGGGGCCGGGGCACTGAAGGTTTCTTT.

This clonotype was observed a handful of times. At one boundary the junction diverges from the germline segment, which might be a read error. The V gene is TRBV25-1, the J gene TRBJ1-5; the D gene is possibly TRBD1 (6 bases). Germline CDR1 reads MGHDK; CDR2 reads SYGVNS. This CDR3 is 12 amino acids long. The CDR3 loop is CASSERGGPQQF. CDR3 nucleotides: TGTGCCAGCAGTGAACGGGGGGGGCCCCAGCAGTTT. Together with reference TRBV25-1 and TRBJ1-5, the CDR3 gives the full variable domain: EADIYQTPRYLVIGTGKKITLECSQTMGHDKMYWYQQDPGMELHLIHYSYGVNSTEKGDLSSESTVSRIRTEHFPLTLESARPSHTSQYLCASSERGGPQQFGDGTRLSIL.

This clonotype appeared many times. The CDR3: CASDTGYYEQYF. In DNA form, the CDR3 reads TGTGCCTCAGACACAGGATACTACGAGCAGTACTTC. This chain uses TRBV6-1 with TRBJ2-7; D may be TRBD1 (5 bases). The V gene lost 11 bases and the J gene lost 3 bases, with 14 bases spanning the gap. Germline V gene lookup returns CDR1 MNHNS and CDR2 SASEGT. The CDR3 is 12 amino acids.

This clonotype has at least ten counts. The gene calls are TRBV20-1 and TRBJ2-7; D is ambiguous. The CDR3 totals 15 residues. Germline CDR1 reads DFQATT; CDR2 reads SNEGSKA (reference sequence). V lost 0 bases and J 0 bases, leaving 12 bases between the germline ends. The CDR3 DNA follows: TGCAGTGCTAGAGATCGGGCAGAGTACTCCTACGAGCAGTACTTC. Translated: CSARDRAEYSYEQYF.

This clonotype was detected only a few times. V usage is TRBV28 and J usage is TRBJ2-7; the D call may be TRBD1 or TRBD2 (5 bases each). The germline V gene has CDR1 MDHEN and CDR2 SYDVKM. Trimming removed 3 bases from V and 1 base from J, with 13 bases in between. This CDR3 is 15 amino acids long. The CDR3 DNA reads TGTGCCAGCAGTTTCTTTAGACAGCGGTCCTACGAGCAGTACTTC. It specifies CASSFFRQRSYEQYF.